Below, one T cell receptor beta chain is given with its context. This sample is part of a study of blood T cell repertoires in COVID-19. Generated by immunoSEQ multiplex PCR, the TCRdb table keeps only in-frame clones and is missing some. Among some 73,000 clones listed, 65% to 90% were seen once. CDR1 is SGHTA, CDR2 FQGNSA, per germline. With 5 bases removed from V and 5 bases from J, the gap between germline ends came to 15 bases. The CDR3 is made up of 14 amino acids. Sequenced material: peripheral blood. The chain couples TRBV7-2 to TRBJ1-1, with a weak D call TRBD1 (5 bases). The TCR originated in a middle-aged man with COVID-19, enrolled during active disease. CDR3 nucleotides: TGTGCCAGCAGCCCTCAGGGCGCCGGAACTGAAGCTTTCTTT. This codes for CASSPQGAGTEAFF. Combining the CDR3 with reference TRBV7-2 and TRBJ1-1 gives the whole variable domain GAGVSQSPSNKVTEKGKDVELRCDPISGHTALYWYRQSLGQGLEFLIYFQGNSAPDKSGLPSDRFSAERTGGSVSTLTIQRTQQEDSAVYLCASSPQGAGTEAFFGQGTRLTVV.